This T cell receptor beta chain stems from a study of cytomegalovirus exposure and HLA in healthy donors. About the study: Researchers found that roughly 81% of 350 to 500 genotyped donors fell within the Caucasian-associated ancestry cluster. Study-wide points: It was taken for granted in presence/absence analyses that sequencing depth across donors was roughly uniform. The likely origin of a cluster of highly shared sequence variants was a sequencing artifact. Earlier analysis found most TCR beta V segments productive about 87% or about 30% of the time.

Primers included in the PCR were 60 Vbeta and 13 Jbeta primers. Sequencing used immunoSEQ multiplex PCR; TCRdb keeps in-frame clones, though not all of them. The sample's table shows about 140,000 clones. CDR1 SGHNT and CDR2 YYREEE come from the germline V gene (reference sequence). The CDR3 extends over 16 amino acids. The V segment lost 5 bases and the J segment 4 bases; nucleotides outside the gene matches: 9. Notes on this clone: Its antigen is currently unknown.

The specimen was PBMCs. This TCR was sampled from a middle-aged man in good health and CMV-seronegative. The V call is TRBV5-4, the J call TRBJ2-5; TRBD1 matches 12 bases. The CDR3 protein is CASRVAGQGAGETQYF. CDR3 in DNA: TGTGCCAGCAGGGTCGCGGGACAGGGGGCAGGAGAGACCCAGTACTTC. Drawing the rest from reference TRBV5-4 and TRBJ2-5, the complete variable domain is ETGVTQSPTHLIKTRGQQVTLRCSSQSGHNTVSWYQQALGQGPQFIFQYYREEENGRGNFPPRFSGLQFPNYSSELNVNALELDDSALYLCASRVAGQGAGETQYFGPGTRLLVL.